This TCR beta chain stems from a study of shared clonotypes between healthy human individuals. Study results and caveats: Represented diversity (both genetic and exposure-history) was limited by the small number of donors.

Those who donated were healthy HIV-negative adults, with no recent acute infections or vaccinations reported. To make CD8 memory, CD45RO+ cells were put together with CCR7-negative CD45RA+ TemRA cells. CDR1 SGHTA and CDR2 FQGTGA come from the germline V gene. The CDR3 totals 14 residues. V lost 3 bases and J 1 base, leaving 8 bases between the germline ends. As for this clone: Its antigen is undetermined.

Per the original methods: Filtering differed because ImmunoSEQ produced junction-only sequences that carried no quality scores. Some clones are missing from TCRdb's copy, which holds only in-frame ones; the method was immunoSEQ multiplex PCR. V, J and clone size are those of that table, while D and trimming were read from the DNA. The data show around 120,000 clones, about 70% seen once. The V call is TRBV7-3, the J call TRBJ2-3; D is ambiguous. The sequencing sample was made of memory CD8+ T cells sorted from blood. Subset indicated: CD45RO+ cells pooled with CCR7-negative TemRA cells. This receptor was identified in a woman in her twenties or thirties in good health. The CDR3 sequence: CASSFNQGTDTQYF. The CDR3 DNA reads as TGTGCCAGCAGCTTTAATCAGGGCACAGATACGCAGTATTTT.